The rows below give T cell receptor beta chains drawn from one sample of a study of T cells in Graves' hyperthyroidism and ophthalmopathy. TCRdb processed the multiplex PCR reads anew with MiXCR; each CDR3 protein has one entry. The table shows 500,000 to 750,000 distinct CDR3 sequences, with 46% occurring only once. Sequenced material: peripheral blood or thyroid tissue (not recorded which). The receptor source for this set is a young woman with Graves' hyperthyroidism. CDR3s include the opening cysteine and the closing phenylalanine or tryptophan. Each record gives: J gene, V gene, clone size, CDR3 protein. Size tells how often a clone was seen (once, few, many) or the class of an expanded clone, and some rows leave it out.

j_gene: TRBJ1-1
v_gene: TRBV27
abundance: few
CDR3aa: CASSLTGRVEAFF

j_gene: TRBJ1-5
v_gene: TRBV12-3/TRBV12-4
abundance: .
CDR3aa: CASSLRVAGRYSNQPQHF

j_gene: TRBJ2-7
v_gene: TRBV27
abundance: few
CDR3aa: CASSLNSRADEQYF

j_gene: TRBJ1-2
v_gene: TRBV29-1
abundance: .
CDR3aa: CSVRAVRTF

j_gene: TRBJ1-2
v_gene: TRBV19
abundance: many
CDR3aa: CATSNPGQGEGYTF

j_gene: TRBJ2-2
v_gene: TRBV5-8
abundance: .
CDR3aa: CACSFGFTAGELFF

j_gene: TRBJ2-7
v_gene: TRBV29-1
abundance: many
CDR3aa: CSVELSREQGKQYF

j_gene: TRBJ1-2
v_gene: TRBV12-3/TRBV12-4
abundance: .
CDR3aa: CASSSGQAFYGYTF

j_gene: TRBJ1-1
v_gene: TRBV6-5
abundance: once
CDR3aa: CASSYQLGGAFF

j_gene: TRBJ1-5
v_gene: TRBV12-3/TRBV12-4
abundance: many
CDR3aa: CASSLGGDGQPQHF

j_gene: TRBJ1-2
v_gene: TRBV10-3
abundance: many
CDR3aa: CAISDPRSVGGYTF

j_gene: TRBJ1-2
v_gene: TRBV5-5
abundance: many
CDR3aa: CASSLGQVYGYTF

j_gene: TRBJ2-7
v_gene: TRBV10-3
abundance: many
CDR3aa: CAISDPRDRSTYEQYF

j_gene: TRBJ1-5
v_gene: TRBV12-5
abundance: .
CDR3aa: CASGLVLGARNQPQHF

j_gene: TRBJ2-2
v_gene: TRBV6-1
abundance: many
CDR3aa: CASSERANTGELFF

j_gene: TRBJ1-1
v_gene: TRBV5-1
abundance: .
CDR3aa: CASSPGGGGNEAFF

j_gene: TRBJ2-7
v_gene: TRBV5-5
abundance: many
CDR3aa: CASSLVTFYEQYF

j_gene: TRBJ1-1
v_gene: TRBV5-1
abundance: .
CDR3aa: CASGLGALTEAFF

j_gene: TRBJ1-2
v_gene: TRBV10-3
abundance: .
CDR3aa: CASSLLPSGRGYTF

j_gene: TRBJ2-5
v_gene: TRBV14
abundance: .
CDR3aa: CASSRRLVQETQYF

j_gene: TRBJ1-3
v_gene: TRBV4-1
abundance: .
CDR3aa: CASSLTSGLSGNTIYF

j_gene: TRBJ2-7
v_gene: TRBV5-1
abundance: many
CDR3aa: CASSTGQGAYEQYF

j_gene: TRBJ2-7
v_gene: TRBV7-8
abundance: .
CDR3aa: CASTPGTLNEQYF

j_gene: TRBJ2-5
v_gene: TRBV2
abundance: .
CDR3aa: CASSHVLAGGYQETQYF

j_gene: TRBJ2-7
v_gene: TRBV29-1
abundance: .
CDR3aa: CSVNSDRAIHEQCF

j_gene: TRBJ2-7
v_gene: TRBV7-9
abundance: .
CDR3aa: CASSLVPRVNEQYF

j_gene: TRBJ2-3
v_gene: TRBV7-9
abundance: few
CDR3aa: CASSLTGGLGDTQYF

j_gene: TRBJ2-5
v_gene: TRBV6-5
abundance: .
CDR3aa: CATLSGTSYNEQYF

j_gene: TRBJ1-3
v_gene: TRBV7-9
abundance: many
CDR3aa: CASSLRVWDTESGNTIYF

j_gene: TRBJ2-5
v_gene: TRBV7-2
abundance: once
CDR3aa: CASSGAGAVGRAAETQYF

j_gene: TRBJ1-4
v_gene: TRBV20-1
abundance: .
CDR3aa: CSAWTGPANEKLFF

j_gene: TRBJ1-2
v_gene: TRBV6-1
abundance: many
CDR3aa: CASSDDRQTNYGYTF

j_gene: TRBJ1-1
v_gene: TRBV29-1
abundance: .
CDR3aa: CSAWGSEAFF

j_gene: TRBJ1-1
v_gene: TRBV6-5
abundance: .
CDR3aa: CASSYSLPGQGGNTEAFF

j_gene: TRBJ2-7
v_gene: TRBV3-1
abundance: many
CDR3aa: CASSQDRGTAYEQYF

j_gene: TRBJ1-1
v_gene: TRBV29-1
abundance: few
CDR3aa: CSQDSPPTNTEAFF

j_gene: TRBJ2-7
v_gene: TRBV24-1
abundance: few
CDR3aa: CATSPGGEGFEQYF

j_gene: TRBJ2-2
v_gene: TRBV24-1
abundance: many
CDR3aa: CATSDFLSGNTGELFF

j_gene: TRBJ2-2
v_gene: TRBV2
abundance: many
CDR3aa: CASRLGGLNTGELFF

j_gene: TRBJ1-1
v_gene: TRBV2
abundance: .
CDR3aa: CASSRSGQGAQTEAFF

j_gene: TRBJ2-7
v_gene: TRBV12-3/TRBV12-4
abundance: many
CDR3aa: CASSSEGQGYSYYEQYF